This record covers a single TCR beta chain. Its target antigen remains unknown. Base qualities are not at hand, and no much larger clone is one base apart. This sample is drawn from a study of cytomegalovirus exposure and HLA in healthy donors (dated by TCRdb to about 2017). With respect to the entire study: In an earlier analysis of roughly 590 of the donors, less than 350 Gb of sequence data and some 100 million unique TCR beta sequences from 150 million to 200 million T cells were reported. An early release that covered fewer than 800 HLA-typed donors contained approximately 320 gigabases of sequencing data and approximately 85 million unique TCR sequences. Of the roughly 400 genotyped donors, 65% to 90% were placed in the genetic ancestry cluster associated with self-reported Caucasian donors. The study aimed to test whether cataloging public T cell receptors could reveal signatures of past pathogen exposure. The study used immunosequencing to profile the T cell repertoires of about 670 subjects and linked those repertoires to cytomegalovirus serostatus. A separate validation cohort of 100 to 150 different subjects was used in addition to the roughly 670-subject first cohort. To predict cytomegalovirus infection status, the study combined high-throughput TCR immunosequencing, statistical association of individual TCRs with disease status, and machine learning. A later analysis re-examined previously published TCR beta repertoires from 610 or so donors and added high-resolution HLA genotyping to investigate patterns of TCR occurrence. In the later analysis, no new phenotypic data were used to find candidate immune exposures; instead, reliance was placed on TCR beta sequences and their occurrence across donors. An earlier analysis of 587 of the donors used high-throughput TCR beta sequencing to judge whether each TCR beta V gene segment behaved as functional or pseudogenic. Donor age, sex, ethnicity and CMV serostatus were compiled alongside the repertoire data. A later genetic analysis took genome-wide SNP genotypes for about 55% of the roughly 700 donors and used that subset as a discovery cohort. Every repertoire in the discovery cohort had been generated on one and the same sequencing platform. Class I and class II HLA loci were covered by the typing at four-digit resolution. The number of donors typed differed by locus, with roughly 629-640 for A, B, C, DRB1 and DQB1, more than 500 for DQA1, nearly 610 for DPA1, and 472 for DPB1. Four or five DR-DQ haplotypes were treated as single units for association and clustering because of strong linkage in the cohort. Among about 390 genotyped donors of the cohort, an average of 235,054 unique TCR beta nucleotide sequences were sequenced per donor, around 20% of them non-productive. Results the study describes overall, beyond this receptor: In the study, around 150 TCR beta chains were listed as associated with cytomegalovirus. Specific HLA alleles were associated with over 15,000 TCR beta sequences at a false discovery rate of 0.05 in a later analysis. Most TCR sequences were observed very rarely across donors, whereas some public TCRs were present in many individuals. A later genetic analysis reported fewer N-insertions in productive TCRs among donors in an Asian-associated ancestry cluster than the roughly 620-donor mean. Roughly uniform sequencing depth across donors was assumed in presence/absence analyses, although this assumption may not hold. The earlier analysis of approximately 590 of the donors excluded 15 to 20 rarely observed V segments, including chromosome 9 orphons, because counts were too low. A further reported finding was that TCR beta sequences accurately predicted the HLA-A and HLA-B alleles for most subjects in the first cohort. Some IMGT-functional V segments, including TRBV6-2 and TRBV6-3, could not be distinguished by the 87-base-pair reads and were therefore excluded. The authors suggested that the approach could potentially be extended to other disease states and immunological phenotypes. According to a later analysis, most CMV-associated TCR beta chains appeared to be HLA-restricted, and the HLA associations seemed to be driven largely by CMV exposure. The sequencing pipeline was judged likely to have produced a cluster of highly shared sequence variants as a technical artifact. HLA typing was unavailable for some donors at each locus, so association tests used only the typed subset. In vitro tests confirmed that a few of the cytomegalovirus-associated TCR beta chains recognize cytomegalovirus antigens. When HLA alleles, especially DR and DQ, strongly co-occurred, TCR associations were difficult to assign to individual alleles. In both the original and validation cohorts, the classifier was reported to diagnose cytomegalovirus status with high specificity and sensitivity. The cohort was sequenced for TCR beta chains only, and without alpha or paired-chain data the features that could be detected were limited. An association between a missense DCLRE1C variant and V-gene and J-gene trimming of TCR beta chains was found in a later genetic analysis and replicated in an independent cohort. CMV serostatus was the only immune exposure information available for the cohort. An earlier analysis of approximately 590 of the donors showed that most TCR beta V segments appeared in productive rearrangements either about 87% or about 30% of the time, which broadly matched IMGT annotations. Several of the top co-occurrence clusters appeared to be linked to parvovirus B19, influenza, CMV and Epstein-Barr virus, according to a later analysis. A later analysis found that HLA-associated TCR beta chains were more clonally expanded and had lower generation probabilities than equally common non-associated chains. In a later analysis, TCR association rates were found to vary across HLA loci, with the most associated TCRs seen for DRB1 alleles and the fewest for HLA-C alleles. Correlated functional status among segregating V segments might reflect linkage disequilibrium, but an unknown experimental factor could not be ruled out.

Sequences SGHTA (CDR1) and FQGTGA (CDR2) are obtained from the germline V gene. Trimmed from V: 6 bases; trimmed from J: 7 bases; junction bases lacking a gene match: 7. From the cysteine through the phenylalanine, the CDR3 covers 15 amino acids. Only the CDR3 region is kept as DNA, spanning 45 bases read in frame from base 1. In total, 666 healthy bone marrow donors made up the cohort. All cohort members were sampled while nominally healthy, although unrecorded immune exposures were likely present. The donor was CMV seronegative and belonged to the group of under 400 seronegative cohort members. Each donor provided a peripheral blood sample, and peripheral blood mononuclear cells were used for TCR beta sequencing. Genomic DNA extraction from the blood cell samples was performed with the Qiagen DNeasy Blood Extraction Kit. Library preparation used the immunoSEQ multiplex PCR assay. For the multiplex PCR, a mixture combining 60 forward primers for TCR Vbeta segments and 13 reverse primers for TCR Jbeta segments was used. Amplification of the CDR3 region of rearranged TCR beta genes was performed with a multiplex PCR assay on genomic DNA. The amplified TCR beta libraries were sequenced on the Illumina HiSeq System as 87-base-pair reads. On the authors' methods: Across the roughly 700 repertoires, a later analysis counted tens of millions of unique TCR beta chains, 9 million to 14 million of which were shared by at least two donors. Raw reads were error-corrected and collapsed into unique sequences by a nearest-neighbor algorithm in which closely related sequences were merged to remove PCR and sequencing errors. To assign V, D and J gene segments, CDR3 sequences were aligned to IMGT reference sequences. For a sequence to be retained, a match of at least six nucleotides to both a V gene segment and a J gene segment was required. Rearrangements were classified as productive when the CDR3 lacked stop codons and remained in frame with V and J, and all other rearrangements were classified as non-productive. Following IMGT convention, CDR3 was defined as the stretch from the second conserved V-encoded cysteine up to the conserved J-encoded phenylalanine. The earlier analysis of some 580 of the donors excluded any sequence lacking an unambiguous match to a single V gene segment. An earlier analysis of around 600 of the donors classified V segments as functional when productive rearrangements were above 56.7% and as segregating when the standard deviation between donors was above 5%. To diagnose cytomegalovirus status from the catalog of TCR beta chain sequences, a statistical classification framework was built. In a later analysis, V and J genes were assigned by comparing TCR nucleotide sequences against IMGT/GENE-DB human TR gene sequences. A later analysis assigned CDR3 sequences and most-parsimonious VDJ recombination scenarios with the TCRdist pipeline. In a later analysis, every TCR beta chain was defined by the combination of its CDR3 amino acid sequence and its V-gene family, and reads without a unique V-gene family were dropped. In a later analysis, several hundred highly shared, low-generation-probability nucleotide sequences were removed to address suspected cross-contamination and a sequencing artifact. A later analysis calculated a clonal expansion index for each public chain from normalized within-repertoire ranks of inferred template counts. In a later analysis, generation probabilities were computed with a VDJ recombination model fitted to out-of-frame rearrangements, and the resulting probabilities were checked against IGoR. In a later analysis, hypergeometric tests were used to score TCR-TCR, TCR-HLA and TCR-CMV co-occurrence, with a repertoire-size bias correction applied to TCR pairs. To estimate false discovery rates, a later analysis permuted the HLA or CMV assignments 20 times. In a later analysis, co-occurring TCRs were grouped with DBSCAN, and TCRdist sequence similarity was added when clustering was performed within HLA-allele-positive subsets. Repertoires with fewer than 30,000 or more than 120,000 public chains, plus five repertoires with anomalous nucleotide sharing, were excluded from co-occurrence clustering. TCRdb re-hosts the immuneACCESS table, in-frame sequences only. Its copies lack some clones; in the studies checked, an unresolved V gene accounts for under half of them, and the cause for the rest is not known. V, J and clone size reflect that table, while D and trimming were determined from the DNA. This sample has some 150,000 clones in its table, and almost 85% of those were observed once. Together, the top ten hold 1.9% of the sample.

The sequence is built from TRBV7-3 and TRBJ2-1; TRBD2 fits 12 bases in the junction. The sequenced sample consisted of PBMCs. This clonotype was obtained from a woman between 40 and 55 years old in good health and CMV-seronegative. This receptor carries the CDR3 CASRPPGLAGNEQFF. At the DNA level, the sequence is TGTGCCAGCAGGCCGCCGGGACTAGCGGGTAATGAGCAGTTCTTC.